The 5 T cell receptor beta chains in this list originate from one sample, sequenced in a study of T cells in narcolepsy. Clones were read by immunoSEQ multiplex PCR, and TCRdb kept only the in-frame ones, dropping some. The repertoire holds about 21,000 clones, with about 90% as singletons. The specimen sequenced was CD45RA- memory CD4+ T cells from PBMCs. Receptors were obtained from a human donor with narcolepsy.

J is TRBJ2-1 and V is TRBV5-1, with TRBD2 identical over 12 bases. V lost 2 bases to trimming and J lost 7 bases; unmatched junction nucleotides: 1. CDR1 is SGHRS, CDR2 YFSETQ, per germline. CDR3 length: 14 residues. DNA of the CDR3: TGCGCCAGCAGCTTACTAGCGGGAGGTAATGAGCAGTTCTTC. This encodes CASSLLAGGNEQFF.

This sequence joins TRBV7-9 and TRBJ2-1; 12 bases fit TRBD1. The CDR3 is made up of 15 amino acids. Trimming took 3 bases from V and 5 from J; bases not matched to a gene: 2. In germline, CDR1 is SEHNR, CDR2 FQNEAQ (reference sequence). CDR3 protein: CASSLGTGGDNEQFF. For the CDR3, the DNA is TGTGCCAGCAGCTTGGGGACAGGGGGCGACAATGAGCAGTTCTTC.

The chain joins TRBV13 to TRBJ1-1; D perhaps matches TRBD1 (5 bases). There are 14 residues in the CDR3. Germline values: CDR1 PRHDT, CDR2 FYEKMQ (reference sequence). V was pared by 6 bases and J by 7 bases, with 18 bases between. The CDR3 DNA reads TGTGCCAGCAGTCCCCAAAACAGGAAAAATGAAGCTTTCTTT. Translated: CASSPQNRKNEAFF.

In this sample, this clone turned up a few times. The chain employs TRBV7-2 and TRBJ1-3; D perhaps matches TRBD1 (5 bases). Trimming cost V 6 bases and J 0 bases, with 9 bases left between them. CDR3 size: 14 residues. Germline CDR1 reads SGHTA; CDR2 reads FQGNSA. CDR3 sequence (DNA): TGTGCCAGCAGTTACAGGAGCTCTGGAAACACCATATATTTT. Translation gives CASSYRSSGNTIYF.

The V and J genes are TRBV11-2 and TRBJ1-2, with D hard to call. This CDR3 is built from 13 residues. Germline V gene data show CDR1 as SGHAT and CDR2 as FQNNGV. V was cut by 5 bases and J by 6 bases, with 13 bases left in between. CDR3 bases: TGTGCCAGCAGCCGCTCTGGGATCGATGGCTACACCTTC. This sequence encodes CASSRSGIDGYTF.